These T cell receptor beta chains were read from a single sample in a study of patients and donors after allogeneic stem cell transplantation. A single record per CDR3 protein comes from TCRdb applying MiXCR to the RT-PCR reads. The repertoire consists of around 150,000 distinct CDR3 sequences, with over 35% occurring once and the leading ten covering about 50%. Sequencing used blood, either unsorted or a sorted T cell fraction (not recorded which). The source is a human donor who was either an allogeneic HSCT recipient or a stem cell or donor lymphocyte infusion donor (not recorded which). It is not recorded whose cells these are; they may come from a transplant donor. The CDR3 runs from the conserved cysteine through the conserved F or W. D genes are given only for firm matches. Only part of the rows carry a size: once, few, many, or a class if the clone is expanded.

>-|TRBV20-1|TRBJ2-1|-
CSASAAINNEQFF
TGCAGTGCTAGTGCGGCCATAAACAATGAGCAGTTCTTC
>TRBD1|TRBV10-3|TRBJ1-4|few
CAISESPPGQQNEKLFF
TGTGCCATCAGTGAGTCCCCACCGGGACAGCAGAATGAAAAACTGTTTTTT
>-|TRBV29-1|TRBJ1-1|-
CSGIQEMNTEAFF
TGCAGCGGGATACAGGAGATGAACACTGAAGCTTTCTTT
>-|TRBV6-5|TRBJ1-1|-
CASSPPSQNTEAFF
TGTGCCAGCAGCCCTCCTAGTCAGAACACTGAAGCTTTCTTT
>TRBD1|TRBV7-9|TRBJ1-1|many
CASSLQGTGTEAFF
TGTGCCAGCAGCCTGCAGGGGACAGGCACTGAAGCTTTCTTT
>TRBD1|TRBV24-1|TRBJ1-1|-
CATSDSSGTGDTEAFF
TGTGCCACCAGTGATTCTTCCGGGACAGGGGACACTGAAGCTTTCTTT
>-|TRBV12-3/TRBV12-4|TRBJ1-1|few
CASSSGFNTEAFF
TGTGCCAGCAGTTCGGGGTTTAACACTGAAGCTTTCTTT
>-|TRBV5-1|TRBJ1-2|-
CASSFGAELSYGYTF
TGCGCCAGCAGCTTTGGGGCAGAATTAAGCTATGGCTACACCTTC
>TRBD1|TRBV27|TRBJ1-5|few
CASSLFAGGVGGNQPQHF
TGTGCCAGCAGTTTATTCGCAGGGGGCGTAGGGGGCAATCAGCCCCAGCATTTT
>-|TRBV10-3|TRBJ1-2|-
CAIRTDVAAPGYTF
TGTGCCATCAGGACGGACGTGGCAGCTCCTGGCTACACCTTC
>-|TRBV5-1|TRBJ2-7|few
CASSLTEIRPYEQYF
TGCGCCAGCAGCTTGACAGAGATTAGGCCCTACGAGCAGTACTTC
>TRBD1|TRBV28|TRBJ1-4|-
CASSLPGGSEKLFF
TGTGCCAGCAGTTTACCAGGGGGCAGTGAAAAACTGTTTTTT
>TRBD1|TRBV7-8|TRBJ1-2|-
CASSPIGRQGDYGYTF
TGTGCCAGCAGCCCAATTGGCCGACAGGGGGACTATGGCTACACCTTC
>-|TRBV9|TRBJ1-2|-
CASSVLTNYGYTF
TGTGCCAGCAGCGTACTAACCAACTATGGCTACACCTTC
>-|TRBV5-1|TRBJ1-1|-
CASSTQRTANMNTEAFF
TGCGCCAGCAGCACCCAGCGGACAGCAAATATGAACACTGAAGCTTTCTTT
>-|TRBV27|TRBJ1-2|-
CASSFNSLPGGYTF
TGTGCCAGCAGTTTTAACAGCCTTCCTGGGGGCTACACCTTC
>-|TRBV5-1|TRBJ1-6|few
CASRSISYNSPLHF
TGCGCCAGCAGGAGTATCTCCTATAATTCACCCCTCCACTTT
>-|TRBV5-6|TRBJ1-2|many
CASSGGEDYGYTF
TGTGCCAGCAGCGGCGGGGAGGACTATGGCTACACCTTC
>-|TRBV20-1|TRBJ1-5|-
CSGAGNSNQPQHF
TGCAGTGGCGCGGGAAATAGCAATCAGCCCCAGCATTTT
>-|TRBV12-3/TRBV12-4|TRBJ2-1|few
CADGAGSLPNEQFF
TGTGCGGACGGGGCAGGGAGTTTGCCCAATGAGCAGTTCTTC
>-|TRBV21-1|TRBJ1-4|-
CASSKQGIREKLFF
TGTGCCAGCAGCAAGCAGGGTATTAGAGAAAAACTGTTTTTT
>-|TRBV5-5|TRBJ2-1|-
CASSVGQSSYNEQFF
TGTGCCAGCAGCGTCGGACAGTCCTCCTACAATGAGCAGTTCTTC
>TRBD1|TRBV5-1|TRBJ1-1|few
CASLEQGKAFF
TGCGCCAGCCTCGAACAGGGGAAAGCTTTCTTT
>-|TRBV5-1|TRBJ1-2|many
CASSSGSSGYTF
TGCGCCAGCAGCTCAGGGTCTAGCGGCTACACCTTC
>TRBD2|TRBV4-2|TRBJ2-1|-
CASSQEGTSGDDEQFF
TGTGCCAGCAGCCAAGAAGGGACTAGCGGGGATGATGAGCAGTTCTTC
>-|TRBV2|TRBJ2-1|-
CASSEYAGAFNEQFF
TGTGCCAGCAGTGAGTACGCGGGGGCCTTCAATGAGCAGTTCTTC
>-|TRBV14|TRBJ2-1|-
CASSHLPEGHYNEQFF
TGTGCCAGCAGCCATCTACCCGAGGGGCACTACAATGAGCAGTTCTTC
>TRBD1|TRBV4-3|TRBJ2-1|few
CASSQGTGSRNEQFF
TGCGCCAGCAGCCAAGGGACAGGGTCGCGCAATGAGCAGTTCTTC
>-|TRBV20-1|TRBJ1-4|once
CSASGREKLFF
TGCAGTGCTAGTGGACGCGAAAAACTGTTTTTT
>-|TRBV29-1|TRBJ1-1|few
CSVAGRGHSGEAFF
TGCAGCGTTGCTGGGAGGGGCCATTCCGGTGAAGCTTTCTTT
>TRBD1|TRBV3-1|TRBJ1-2|many
CASTLGQGAFGYTF
TGTGCCAGCACCCTAGGACAGGGGGCCTTTGGCTACACCTTC
>-|TRBV4-1|TRBJ1-1|few
CASSQDSGAEAFF
TGCGCCAGCAGCCAAGACTCAGGGGCTGAAGCTTTCTTT
>-|TRBV7-2|TRBJ1-1|-
CASSFKRGGNTEAFF
TGTGCCAGCAGCTTCAAGAGGGGAGGGAACACTGAAGCTTTCTTT
>-|TRBV5-1|TRBJ2-2|-
CASSLALRGPGELFF
TGCGCCAGCAGCTTGGCCCTAAGGGGCCCCGGGGAGCTGTTTTTT
>-|TRBV30|TRBJ1-1|-
CAWSVSGLDTEAFF
TGTGCCTGGAGTGTTTCCGGACTTGACACTGAAGCTTTCTTT
>TRBD1|TRBV5-1|TRBJ1-1|-
CASSPRDRGYTEAFF
TGCGCCAGCAGCCCTCGGGACAGGGGGTACACTGAAGCTTTCTTT
>-|TRBV4-2|TRBJ1-2|-
CASSQDGPDSGVYTF
TGTGCCAGCAGCCAAGATGGCCCGGATAGCGGCGTCTACACCTTC
>-|TRBV29-1|TRBJ1-1|-
CSVRRRMNTEAFF
TGCAGCGTTCGACGAAGAATGAACACTGAAGCTTTCTTT
>TRBD1|TRBV12-3/TRBV12-4|TRBJ1-5|few
CASSWGTGEQPQHF
TGTGCCAGCAGTTGGGGGACAGGGGAACAGCCCCAGCATTTT
>TRBD2|TRBV13|TRBJ2-7|once
CASSGQAGGREQYF
TGTGCCAGCAGCGGGCAAGCGGGGGGACGGGAGCAGTACTTC
>-|TRBV7-8|TRBJ1-4|-
CASSLALEKLFF
TGTGCCAGCAGCTTAGCGCTGGAAAAACTGTTTTTT